This TCR beta chain was sequenced in a study of technical replicates of blood from a few donors. Only in-frame clones appear in the TCRdb table, and some are missing; sequencing was by immunoSEQ multiplex PCR. The sample includes approximately 85,000 clones, under 95% of them seen just once. The CDR3 is 14 residues long. V lost 4 bases and J 0 bases, leaving 9 bases between the germline ends. Looked up from germline, CDR1 is KGHSH and CDR2 is LQKENI. The genes are TRBV18 and TRBJ2-5; D possibly corresponds to TRBD1 (5 bases). The origin of this receptor is a human donor in good health. Material for sequencing was T cells isolated from PBMCs. CDR3 sequence (DNA): TGTGCCAGCTCACTAAGACAGCACCAAGAGACCCAGTACTTC. It translates to CASSLRQHQETQYF.